Listed below are T cell receptor beta chains from one sample, sequenced in a study of beta chain features in type 1 diabetes. Profiled with immunoSEQ multiplex PCR; TCRdb holds only in-frame clones, not every one. The sample holds about 160,000 clones; 10% to 13% are singletons and the top ten take 0.5%. The sequenced material came from central memory CD4+ T cells from blood. These receptors were collected from a man between 25 and 39 years old with type 1 diabetes. The CDR3 runs from the conserved cysteine through the conserved F or W. A D gene is named only where the DNA matches it firmly. The size field is filled for only some rows; it gives once, few, many or a size class.

j_gene: TRBJ2-1; v_gene: TRBV28; abundance: .; d_gene: TRBD2; CDR3aa: CASHASGTYNEQFF; CDR3nt: TGTGCCAGCCACGCTAGCGGGACTTACAATGAGCAGTTCTTC
j_gene: TRBJ2-3; v_gene: TRBV20-1; abundance: .; d_gene: .; CDR3aa: CSAVGHTQYF; CDR3nt: TGCAGTGCTGTGGGGCATACGCAGTATTTT
j_gene: TRBJ2-1; v_gene: TRBV6-6; abundance: .; d_gene: TRBD2; CDR3aa: CASSLREGRNEQFF; CDR3nt: TGTGCCAGCAGTTTGCGGGAGGGCCGGAATGAGCAGTTCTTC
j_gene: TRBJ1-4; v_gene: TRBV18; abundance: few; d_gene: TRBD1; CDR3aa: CASSRTGTGGYIEKLFF; CDR3nt: TGTGCCAGCTCACGAACCGGGACAGGGGGCTATATTGAAAAACTGTTTTTT
j_gene: TRBJ2-5; v_gene: TRBV4-2; abundance: .; d_gene: TRBD2; CDR3aa: CASSLGLAGGGETQYF; CDR3nt: TGTGCCAGCAGCCTTGGACTAGCGGGAGGGGGGGAGACCCAGTACTTC
j_gene: TRBJ1-1; v_gene: TRBV7-2; abundance: .; d_gene: TRBD1; CDR3aa: CASTEPRGRVAFF; CDR3nt: TGTGCCAGCACCGAACCCAGGGGGCGCGTAGCTTTCTTT
j_gene: TRBJ2-6; v_gene: TRBV18; abundance: many; d_gene: .; CDR3aa: CASSHQAGVPGANVLTF; CDR3nt: TGTGCCAGCTCCCACCAGGCAGGGGTACCCGGGGCCAACGTCCTGACTTTC
j_gene: TRBJ1-2; v_gene: TRBV7-2; abundance: .; d_gene: .; CDR3aa: CASSLEQGADGYTF; CDR3nt: TGTGCCAGCAGCTTAGAACAGGGCGCAGACGGCTACACCTTC
j_gene: TRBJ2-2; v_gene: TRBV6-5; abundance: few; d_gene: .; CDR3aa: CASRVAANTGELFF; CDR3nt: TGTGCCAGCCGGGTAGCGGCGAACACCGGGGAGCTGTTTTTT
j_gene: TRBJ2-5; v_gene: TRBV11-3; abundance: few; d_gene: .; CDR3aa: CASSSARGTETQYF; CDR3nt: TGTGCCAGCAGCTCCGCGCGAGGCACGGAGACCCAGTACTTC
j_gene: TRBJ2-4; v_gene: TRBV15; abundance: .; d_gene: TRBD2; CDR3aa: CATSNLVGAGGAKNIQYF; CDR3nt: TGTGCCACCAGCAACCTGGTGGGAGCGGGAGGGGCCAAAAACATTCAGTACTTC
j_gene: TRBJ2-1; v_gene: TRBV28; abundance: .; d_gene: TRBD2; CDR3aa: CASSSIGTSGSKVQFF; CDR3nt: TGTGCCAGCAGTTCCATAGGGACTAGCGGGAGCAAGGTGCAGTTCTTC
j_gene: TRBJ2-6; v_gene: TRBV18; abundance: few; d_gene: TRBD1; CDR3aa: CASSRDRGRPSSGANVLTF; CDR3nt: TGTGCCAGCTCACGGGACAGGGGAAGGCCTAGCTCTGGGGCCAACGTCCTGACTTTC
j_gene: TRBJ1-3; v_gene: TRBV29-1; abundance: .; d_gene: TRBD1; CDR3aa: CSAILQGALSSGNTIYF; CDR3nt: TGCAGCGCTATCCTACAGGGGGCCTTGAGCTCTGGAAACACCATATATTTT
j_gene: TRBJ2-7; v_gene: TRBV30; abundance: .; d_gene: TRBD2; CDR3aa: CAWNRGLRTSGTYEQYF; CDR3nt: TGTGCCTGGAACCGGGGGTTAAGGACTAGCGGAACCTACGAGCAGTACTTC
j_gene: TRBJ2-5; v_gene: TRBV30; abundance: few; d_gene: .; CDR3aa: CAWSVRETQYF; CDR3nt: TGTGCCTGGAGTGTACGGGAGACCCAGTACTTC
j_gene: TRBJ1-1; v_gene: TRBV5-1; abundance: .; d_gene: .; CDR3aa: CASSSGTAWREAFF; CDR3nt: TGCGCCAGCAGCAGCGGGACCGCGTGGAGGGAAGCTTTCTTT
j_gene: TRBJ1-3; v_gene: TRBV7-2; abundance: few; d_gene: .; CDR3aa: CASSLSWLSGNTIYF; CDR3nt: TGTGCCAGCAGCTTATCCTGGCTCTCTGGAAACACCATATATTTT
j_gene: TRBJ2-5; v_gene: TRBV5-4; abundance: few; d_gene: TRBD2; CDR3aa: CASSFTSGPQETQYF; CDR3nt: TGTGCCAGCAGCTTCACTAGCGGGCCCCAAGAGACCCAGTACTTC
j_gene: TRBJ1-1; v_gene: TRBV7-2; abundance: .; d_gene: .; CDR3aa: CASSFQGNTEAFF; CDR3nt: TGTGCCAGCAGTTTTCAGGGGAACACTGAAGCTTTCTTT
j_gene: TRBJ1-1; v_gene: TRBV18; abundance: few; d_gene: .; CDR3aa: CASSPTEGNTEAFF; CDR3nt: TGTGCCAGCTCACCAACTGAGGGAAACACTGAAGCTTTCTTT
j_gene: TRBJ2-3; v_gene: TRBV5-1; abundance: .; d_gene: .; CDR3aa: CASSLEGADTQYF; CDR3nt: TGCGCCAGCAGCTTGGAAGGGGCAGATACGCAGTATTTT
j_gene: TRBJ1-5; v_gene: TRBV30; abundance: few; d_gene: .; CDR3aa: CAWSQGGNQPQHF; CDR3nt: TGTGCCTGGAGTCAGGGAGGGAATCAGCCCCAGCATTTT